This T cell receptor beta chain was recovered during a study of technical replicates of blood from a few donors. Data came from immunoSEQ multiplex PCR; TCRdb stores just in-frame clones and leaves some out. The sample lists 80,000 to 95,000 clones; 90% to 96% were seen once. Looked up from germline, CDR1 is MDHEN and CDR2 is SYDVKM. Trimming shortened V by 5 bases and J by 5 bases, and 15 bases separated the two germline ends. There are 14 residues in the CDR3. The V call is TRBV28, the J call TRBJ2-5; maybe TRBD2 (5 bases). The sequence came from a human donor in good health. The sequenced material came from T cells isolated from PBMCs. The CDR3, as DNA: TGTGCCAGCAGTCCAATGGACTTAAGGGAGACCCAGTACTTC. Translating it yields CASSPMDLRETQYF.